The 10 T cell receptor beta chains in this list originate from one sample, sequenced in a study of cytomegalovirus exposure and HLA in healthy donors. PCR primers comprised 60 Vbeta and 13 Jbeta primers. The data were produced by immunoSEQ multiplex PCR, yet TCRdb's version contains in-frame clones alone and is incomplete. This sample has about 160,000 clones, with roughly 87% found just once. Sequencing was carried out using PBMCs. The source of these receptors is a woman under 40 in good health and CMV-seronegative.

CDR3 bases: TGTGCCAGCAGTTACACAGGGCCTGGAGCTGAAGCTTTCTTT. This sequence encodes CASSYTGPGAEAFF. This chain connects TRBV6-5 to TRBJ1-1; D is possibly TRBD1 (6 bases). Between the trimmed V and J ends, which lost 2 bases and 6 bases, there was a span of 13 bases. Germline V gives CDR1 MNHEY, CDR2 SVGAGI. The CDR3 runs to 14 residues.

CDR3 sequence (DNA): TGTGCCAGCAGTACCCCGGGCTACGAGCAGTACTTC. Its protein is CASSTPGYEQYF. The chain is built from TRBV28 and TRBJ2-7; no clear D. The CDR3 extends over 12 amino acids. V was pared by 5 bases and J by 3 bases, with 8 bases between. Looked up from germline, CDR1 is MDHEN and CDR2 is SYDVKM.

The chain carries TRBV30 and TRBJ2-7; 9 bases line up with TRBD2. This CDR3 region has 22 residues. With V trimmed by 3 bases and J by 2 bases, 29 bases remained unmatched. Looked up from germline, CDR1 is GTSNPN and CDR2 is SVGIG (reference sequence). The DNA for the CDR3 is TGTGCCTGGAGACCATCAAGGGGAGGGACGAGCCCCCCCGCGGGAGGGCCCTACGAGCAGTACTTC. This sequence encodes CAWRPSRGGTSPPAGGPYEQYF.

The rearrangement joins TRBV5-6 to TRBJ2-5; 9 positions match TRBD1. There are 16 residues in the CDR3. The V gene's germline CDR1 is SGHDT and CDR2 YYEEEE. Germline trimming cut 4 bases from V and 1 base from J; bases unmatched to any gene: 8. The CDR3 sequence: CASSRSTGGGQETQYF. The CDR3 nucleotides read TGTGCCAGCAGCCGTTCGACAGGGGGGGGCCAAGAGACCCAGTACTTC.

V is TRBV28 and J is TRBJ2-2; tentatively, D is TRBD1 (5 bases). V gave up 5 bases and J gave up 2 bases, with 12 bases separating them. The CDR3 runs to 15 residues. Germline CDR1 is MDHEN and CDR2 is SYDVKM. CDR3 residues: CASSVDNLNTGELFF. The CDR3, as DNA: TGTGCCAGCAGTGTGGACAATTTAAACACCGGGGAGCTGTTTTTT.

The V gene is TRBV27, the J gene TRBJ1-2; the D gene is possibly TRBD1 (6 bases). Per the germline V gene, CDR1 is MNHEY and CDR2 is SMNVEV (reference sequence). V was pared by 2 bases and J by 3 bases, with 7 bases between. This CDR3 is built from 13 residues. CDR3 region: CASSLRTDYGYTF. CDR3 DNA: TGTGCCAGCAGTTTAAGGACAGACTATGGCTACACCTTC.

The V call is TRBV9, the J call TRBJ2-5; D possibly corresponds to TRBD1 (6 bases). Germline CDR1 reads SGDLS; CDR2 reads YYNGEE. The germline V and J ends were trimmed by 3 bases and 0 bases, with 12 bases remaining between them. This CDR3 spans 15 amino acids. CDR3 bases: TGTGCCAGCAGCGCGGACAGTACGTACCAAGAGACCCAGTACTTC. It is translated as CASSADSTYQETQYF. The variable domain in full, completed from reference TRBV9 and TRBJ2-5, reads DSGVTQTPKHLITATGQRVTLRCSPRSGDLSVYWYQQSLDQGLQFLIQYYNGEERAKGNILERFSAQQFPDLHSELNLSSLELGDSALYFCASSADSTYQETQYFGPGTRLLVL.

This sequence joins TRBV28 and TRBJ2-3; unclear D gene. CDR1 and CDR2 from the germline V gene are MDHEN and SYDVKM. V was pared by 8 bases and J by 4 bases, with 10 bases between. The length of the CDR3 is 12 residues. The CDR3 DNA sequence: TGTGCCAGCCTTCCCCGGGCAGATACGCAGTATTTT. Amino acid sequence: CASLPRADTQYF.

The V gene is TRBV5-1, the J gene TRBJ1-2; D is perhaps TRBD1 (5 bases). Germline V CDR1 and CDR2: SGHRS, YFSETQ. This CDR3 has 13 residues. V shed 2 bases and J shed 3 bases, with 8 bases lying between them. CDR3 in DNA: TGCGCCAGCAGCTTACAGGTAGACTATGGCTACACCTTC. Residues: CASSLQVDYGYTF.

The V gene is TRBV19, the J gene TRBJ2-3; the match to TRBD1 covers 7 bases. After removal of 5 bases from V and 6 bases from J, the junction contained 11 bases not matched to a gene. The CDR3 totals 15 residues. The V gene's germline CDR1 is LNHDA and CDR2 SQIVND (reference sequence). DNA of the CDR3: TGTGCCAGTAGTCGAAGACAGGGCCCACGGGATACGCAGTATTTT. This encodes CASSRRQGPRDTQYF.